The next 27 T cell receptor beta chains were all read from a single sample in a study of blood T cell repertoires in COVID-19. The table came from immunoSEQ multiplex PCR; TCRdb's copy has only in-frame clones and leaves some out. Here the sample spans approximately 440,000 clones, 87% being singletons. The sequencing input was PBMCs or T cells enriched from blood (not recorded which). These receptors originate from a woman between 18 and 30 years old who had recovered from COVID-19.

This rearrangement joins TRBV7-3 to TRBJ2-7, with 7 positions matching TRBD2. V lost 5 bases to trimming and J lost 5 bases; unmatched junction nucleotides: 6. CDR3 length: 13 amino acids. In germline, CDR1 is SGHTA, CDR2 FQGTGA. CDR3 sequence: CASSPVGGDEQYF. CDR3 coding DNA: TGTGCCAGCAGCCCCGTTGGGGGGGACGAGCAGTACTTC.

The J gene is TRBJ2-1, the V gene TRBV21-1; TRBD1 is the table's D call, not checked against the DNA. TRBV21-1 is labeled a pseudogene. The CDR3 runs 13 residues. This chain's CDR3 is CANERQGHNEQFF. The CDR3 nucleotides read TGTGCCAACGAAAGACAGGGCCACAATGAGCAGTTCTTC.

J is TRBJ1-5 and V is TRBV28; weak D call: TRBD1 (6 bases). Germline V gives CDR1 MDHEN, CDR2 SYDVKM. Trimming stripped 6 bases from V and 4 bases from J, with 22 bases between. The CDR3 is 17 residues long. CDR3 nucleotides: TGTGCCAGCAGCCAAATAATGAACAAGGGGGTAAATCAGCCCCAGCATTTT. This codes for CASSQIMNKGVNQPQHF.

About this clone: The identical CDR3 is also encoded by other nucleotide sequences in the sample. V usage is TRBV5-8 and J usage is TRBJ1-1; 8 nucleotides agree with TRBD1. The CDR3 is made up of 14 amino acids. The ends lost 2 bases at V and 2 bases at J; junction bases unmatched: 2. The V gene's germline CDR1 is SGHTS and CDR2 YDEGEE. The CDR3 is CASSLDRGNTEAFF. The CDR3 DNA reads TGTGCCAGCAGCTTAGACAGGGGCAACACTGAAGCTTTCTTT.

This clone was seen once. J is TRBJ1-1 and V is TRBV24-1; D is unclear. The CDR3 length is 13 residues. Germline CDR1 KGHDR, CDR2 SFDVKD. Trimming left V 2 bases short and J 1 base short, with 4 bases between. The CDR3 DNA reads as TGTGCCACCAGTGATTGGCAGAACACTGAAGCTTTCTTT. Translated, it gives CATSDWQNTEAFF.

The chain employs TRBV4-1 and TRBJ2-5, with TRBD1 matching over 9 bases. Per germline, CDR1 MGHRA and CDR2 YSYEKL. J gave up 1 base and V 1 base, and 10 bases lay outside the gene matches. The CDR3 contains 18 residues. As DNA, the CDR3 is TGCGCCAGCAGCCAAGCCCCCTCCGGGACAGGGATCCAAGAGACCCAGTACTTC. Its translation: CASSQAPSGTGIQETQYF.

The CDR3 loop reads CASRASLNTEAFF. The CDR3 DNA sequence: TGTGCCAGCAGAGCGAGTTTGAACACTGAAGCTTTCTTT. V and J are TRBV27 and TRBJ1-1; D gene unclear. Per the germline V gene, CDR1 is MNHEY and CDR2 is SMNVEV (reference sequence). V gave up 6 bases and J gave up 0 bases, with 8 bases separating them. There are 13 residues in the CDR3.

The chain is built from TRBV3-1 (or the pseudogene TRBV3-2) and TRBJ1-1; no clear D gene. Germline-derived CDR1 and CDR2 are LGHDT and YNNKEL (reference sequence). This CDR3 has 15 residues. With 3 bases removed from V and 1 base from J, the gap between germline ends came to 12 bases. The CDR3 sequence: CASSHNTASNTEAFF. The DNA of the CDR3 is TGTGCCAGCAGCCATAATACAGCCTCGAACACTGAAGCTTTCTTT.

This clone is a singleton in its sample. The chain couples TRBV4-1 to TRBJ2-7; unclear D gene. With 4 bases removed from V and 0 bases from J, the gap between germline ends came to 10 bases. The CDR3 consists of 14 residues. Per germline, CDR1 MGHRA and CDR2 YSYEKL. The DNA of the CDR3 is TGCGCCAGCAGCCGTGCGGAGAGCTCCTACGAGCAGTACTTC. Protein product: CASSRAESSYEQYF.

The V and J genes are TRBV6-5 and TRBJ2-7; 8 bases map to TRBD1. Looked up from germline, CDR1 is MNHEY and CDR2 is SVGAGI. The CDR3 sequence is 14 residues long. Trimming at V came to 6 bases and at J to 5 bases, leaving 9 bases not matched to a gene. The DNA of the CDR3 is TGTGCCAGCAGATCGGGACAGGAAAGACACGAGCAGTACTTC. Its translation is CASRSGQERHEQYF.

The chain couples TRBV20-1 to TRBJ2-5; the D call may be TRBD1 or TRBD2 (5 bases each). This CDR3 has 15 amino acids. CDR1 and CDR2 from the germline V gene are DFQATT and SNEGSKA (reference sequence). Trimming stripped 6 bases from V and 1 base from J, with 18 bases between. CDR3 in amino acids: CSASGGFGIQETQYF. The CDR3 DNA is TGCAGTGCAAGTGGGGGTTTCGGGATCCAAGAGACCCAGTACTTC.

This sequence joins TRBV4-1 and TRBJ2-1; possibly TRBD1 for D (5 bases). V shed 3 bases and J shed 6 bases, with 12 bases lying between them. CDR1 is MGHRA, CDR2 YSYEKL, per germline. The CDR3 is 14 residues long. In nucleotides, the CDR3 is TGCGCCAGCAGCCAGGAGTTAAGGGGCAATGAGCAGTTCTTC. This translates into CASSQELRGNEQFF.

Comments on this clone: Mismatch with germline at one junction end may stem from a read error. This chain uses TRBV3-1 (or the pseudogene TRBV3-2) with TRBJ1-2; 8 bases are shared with TRBD1. Germline V gene data show CDR1 as LGHDT and CDR2 as YNNKEL (reference sequence). This CDR3 comprises 13 residues. Here the CDR3 reads CASSQGGTDRAEF. The CDR3 DNA reads TGTGCCAGCAGCCAAGGGGGAACGGACAGGGCCGAGTTC.

The chain joins TRBV18 to TRBJ1-6; no reliable D call. The germline V gene has CDR1 KGHSH and CDR2 LQKENI. The V end was cut by 5 bases, the J end by 10 bases, with 12 bases between. The CDR3 is made up of 13 amino acids. Written as DNA, the CDR3 is TGTGCCAGCTCAGGAGGGAAGGGATCACCCCTCCACTTT. Translated: CASSGGKGSPLHF.

V is TRBV3-1 (or the pseudogene TRBV3-2) and J is TRBJ2-1; 8 nucleotides agree with TRBD2. Germline V lookup: CDR1 LGHDT, CDR2 YNNKEL (reference sequence). This CDR3 contains 16 residues. V lost 1 base to trimming and J lost 9 bases; unmatched junction nucleotides: 11. The CDR3 coding sequence is TGTGCCAGCAGCCAAGGGGGAATAGCGGGGTGGAGTGAGCAGTTCTTC. This codes for CASSQGGIAGWSEQFF.

This sequence joins TRBV11-3 and TRBJ1-1; D is undetermined. This CDR3 spans 14 amino acids. Germline V gives CDR1 SGHNT, CDR2 YENEEA. V lost 0 bases, J lost 7 bases, and 12 bases lay in between. CDR3 sequence reads: CASSLDPARHEAFF. In DNA, the CDR3 is TGTGCCAGCAGCTTAGATCCCGCACGACATGAAGCTTTCTTT.

V is TRBV2 and J is TRBJ1-4; D might be TRBD1 (6 bases). The CDR3 runs 12 residues. Deletions cut 7 bases from V and 15 bases from J, with 18 bases between. Germline V lookup: CDR1 SNHLY, CDR2 FYNNEI. CDR3 nucleotide sequence: TGTGCCAGCAACAATGAAGAGGGGACAATGTTTTTT. It codes for CASNNEEGTMFF.

The J gene is TRBJ1-1, the V gene TRBV2; no reliable D call. This CDR3 region has 15 residues. Germline CDR1 SNHLY, CDR2 FYNNEI. V was clipped by 1 base and J by 10 bases, with 19 bases between them. In nucleotides, the CDR3 is TGTGCCAGCAGTGAAGGTTTTGACACCGCCGGAGGAGCTTTCTTT. Encoded protein: CASSEGFDTAGGAFF.

The V call is TRBV5-4, the J call TRBJ2-6, with a possible D match to TRBD1 (6 bases). This CDR3 region has 15 residues. The germline V and J ends were trimmed by 6 bases and 1 base, with 11 bases remaining between them. Germline CDR1 reads SGHNT; CDR2 reads YYREEE (reference sequence). CDR3 amino acids: CASTPGESGANVLTF. In DNA form, the CDR3 reads TGTGCCAGCACCCCAGGGGAGTCTGGGGCCAACGTCCTGACTTTC.

V and J are TRBV2 and TRBJ2-3; TRBD1 agrees at 10 bases. This CDR3 region has 13 residues. Trimming cost V 6 bases and J 8 bases; bases outside gene matches: 5. Germline V gene sequence: CDR1 SNHLY, CDR2 FYNNEI. This CDR3 reads CASSDRGLGTQYF. The CDR3 coding sequence is TGTGCCAGCAGCGACAGGGGGCTCGGTACGCAGTATTTT.

The count of this clone is one. This rearrangement joins TRBV29-1 to TRBJ2-7; 8 bases fit TRBD1. The CDR3 is 14 amino acids. CDR1 is SQVTM and CDR2 is ANQGSEA in the germline V gene. Unmatched junction bases numbered 8, after V lost 7 bases and J lost 0 bases. CDR3 DNA sequence: TGCAGCGCCGACGCCGGGACAGGCTCCTACGAGCAGTACTTC. As protein: CSADAGTGSYEQYF.

The chain is built from TRBV4-1 and TRBJ2-1; D uncertain. Trimming cost V 3 bases and J 9 bases, with 12 bases left between them. CDR1 and CDR2 (germline): MGHRA, YSYEKL. The CDR3 extends over 13 amino acids. The CDR3 coding sequence is TGCGCCAGCAGCCATGGAGTAGAAGGTGAGCAGTTCTTC. Translated: CASSHGVEGEQFF.

With respect to this clone: In the same sample, other DNA sequences code for this CDR3. As DNA, the CDR3 is TGTGCTAGTGGTTTGACAGGGGGCGATGGCTACACCTTC. Its protein is CASGLTGGDGYTF. The chain uses TRBV12-5 and TRBJ1-2, with 9 positions matching TRBD1. This CDR3 region has 13 residues. Losses at the gene ends were 2 bases for V and 6 bases for J; bases not matched to a gene: 1. Germline V gives CDR1 LGHNT, CDR2 FRNRAP.

The chain links TRBV9 to TRBJ2-6, with D uncertain. The CDR3 length is 15 residues. V lost 0 bases to trimming and J lost 0 bases, with 4 bases between them. CDR1 and CDR2 from the germline V gene are SGDLS and YYNGEE. In DNA form, the CDR3 reads TGTGCCAGCAGCGTAGCCAGCTCTGGGGCCAACGTCCTGACTTTC. Its protein product is CASSVASSGANVLTF.

This clone was detected once. This chain joins TRBV7-9 and TRBJ1-1, with D perhaps TRBD1 (5 bases). Germline V CDR1 and CDR2: SEHNR, FQNEAQ (reference sequence). The CDR3 sequence is 15 residues long. V dropped 1 base and J dropped 1 base, with 10 bases sitting between them. CDR3 protein: CASSLERTPNTEAFF. The CDR3 nucleotides are TGTGCCAGCAGCTTAGAGAGGACACCGAACACTGAAGCTTTCTTT.

As to this clone: One junction end does not reproduce the germline sequence, and a read error may be involved. The chain is built from TRBV30 and TRBJ1-2; 7 bases line up with TRBD1. The CDR3 extends over 13 amino acids. The V gene's germline CDR1 is GTSNPN and CDR2 SVGIG (reference sequence). CDR3 sequence reads: CAWSQRQGESYPF. The CDR3 DNA is TGTGCCTGGAGCCAGAGACAGGGTGAAAGTTACCCCTTC.

This rearrangement joins TRBV28 to TRBJ1-5; D perhaps matches TRBD1 (5 bases). Per germline, CDR1 MDHEN and CDR2 SYDVKM. The CDR3 runs 15 residues. Trimming took off 6 bases at V and 0 bases at J, with 12 bases between the two ends. The CDR3 bases are TGTGCCAGCAGCCCAACAGGCTATAGCAATCAGCCCCAGCATTTT. It specifies CASSPTGYSNQPQHF.